The rows below give T cell receptor beta chains drawn from one sample of a study of identical twins. TCRdb reprocessed the 5' RACE reads via MiXCR and lists one record per CDR3 protein. In the table there are around 960,000 distinct CDR3 sequences, roughly 12% of which are singletons. The sample also formed part of further work on yellow fever vaccine responses in identical twins.

Sequencing was performed on PBMCs. Every receptor here comes from a woman under 30 in good health. CDR3s include the opening cysteine and the closing phenylalanine or tryptophan. D genes are given only for firm matches. The listing skips clone size in some rows; elsewhere it reads once, few, many or a size class.

CDR3 length	clone size	D gene	J gene	V gene	CDR3 DNA	CDR3 protein
12	few	TRBD1	TRBJ2-5	TRBV29-1	TGCAGCGTTGCCCGGGACAGGGAGACCCAGTACTTC	CSVARDRETQYF
14	-	TRBD1	TRBJ1-2	TRBV6-1	TGTGCCAGCAGTCGACAGGGGGCCCTAGTTGGCTACACCTTC	CASSRQGALVGYTF
16	few	TRBD2	TRBJ2-2	TRBV28	TGTGCCAGCAGTTTATTTCTAGCGGGAGTCACCGGGGAGCTGTTTTTT	CASSLFLAGVTGELFF
12	-	-	TRBJ2-3	TRBV28	TGTGCCAGCAGGGGGGCTACAGATACGCAGTATTTT	CASRGATDTQYF
12	few	-	TRBJ2-1	TRBV12-3/TRBV12-4	TGTGCCAGCAGCAGGGATTTCCTTGAGCAGTTCTTC	CASSRDFLEQFF
15	-	TRBD2	TRBJ2-1	TRBV5-1	TGCGCCAGCAGCCGTATACAATCGGGGGGGGATGAGCAGTTCTTC	CASSRIQSGGDEQFF
17	few	TRBD2	TRBJ2-7	TRBV5-6	TGTGCCAGCAGCTTGGTTCTAGCGGGGACGAGCTCCTACGAGCAGTACTTC	CASSLVLAGTSSYEQYF
15	many	TRBD1	TRBJ2-5	TRBV5-1	TGTGCCAGCAGTTCCGGGACAGGGGGACAAGAGACCCAGTACTTC	CASSSGTGGQETQYF
17	few	-	TRBJ2-3	TRBV7-9	TGTGCCAGCAGCCCGCCATCGACCCTGGGGATCCCAGATACGCAGTATTTT	CASSPPSTLGIPDTQYF
14	few	-	TRBJ1-5	TRBV29-1	TGCAGCGTAACGACAGATTTTAGCAATCAGCCCCAGCATTTT	CSVTTDFSNQPQHF
16	-	TRBD1	TRBJ1-6	TRBV25-1	TGTGCCAGCAGTGGCCGACCCGGGACAGGGAGCGGACCCCTCCACTTT	CASSGRPGTGSGPLHF
14	few	TRBD1	TRBJ2-5	TRBV5-1	TGCGCCAGCAGCCACCGGGACAGGCAAGAGACCCAGTACTTC	CASSHRDRQETQYF
17	-	-	TRBJ2-4	TRBV5-1	TGCGCCAGCAGCACAGATCAGGGACAGACGGGGGAAAACATTCAGTACTTC	CASSTDQGQTGENIQYF
12	-	-	TRBJ2-2	TRBV5-8	TGTGCCAGCAGCGTCAGGGGCCGGGAGCTGTTTTTT	CASSVRGRELFF
15	-	-	TRBJ2-1	TRBV12-3/TRBV12-4	TGTGCCAGCAGAAGACGGGACTTCTCCTACAATGAGCAGTTCTTC	CASRRRDFSYNEQFF
17	-	TRBD2	TRBJ2-2	TRBV27	TGTGCCAGCAGTATAACTAGCGGGAGGGCCCAAACCGGGGAGCTGTTTTTT	CASSITSGRAQTGELFF
12	-	-	TRBJ2-7	TRBV2	TGTGCCAGCAAACCCGCTACCTACGAGCAGTACTTC	CASKPATYEQYF
12	-	-	TRBJ2-1	TRBV7-9	TGTGCCAGCAGCTTTGTTGAATCCGAGCAGTTCTTC	CASSFVESEQFF
15	-	-	TRBJ2-2	TRBV6-1	TGTGCCAGCAGTCCCTTACAGGGGAGGACCGGGGAGCTGTTTTTT	CASSPLQGRTGELFF
13	few	-	TRBJ2-7	TRBV6-5	TGTGCCAGCAGTTACACCCTCGGTTACGAGCAGTACTTC	CASSYTLGYEQYF
14	few	-	TRBJ2-1	TRBV6-1	TGTGCCAGCAGTCAGTGGGACTCCTACAATGAGCAGTTCTTC	CASSQWDSYNEQFF
14	-	-	TRBJ1-5	TRBV24-1	TGTGCCACCAGTGACACAGACAGCGATCAGCCCCAGCATTTT	CATSDTDSDQPQHF
15	many	-	TRBJ1-4	TRBV5-1	TGCGCCAGCAGCTTGGACCACACCGGAGGAGAAAAACTGTTTTTT	CASSLDHTGGEKLFF
17	-	-	TRBJ2-1	TRBV12-3/TRBV12-4	TGTGCCAGCAGGCTCGGACCCCATAGCTTTCGTGCAGATGAGCAGTTCTTC	CASRLGPHSFRADEQFF
16	-	TRBD1	TRBJ2-1	TRBV4-2	TGTGCCAGCAGCGGCGGGACAGGGGTACCCTACAATGAGCAGTTCTTC	CASSGGTGVPYNEQFF
15	few	-	TRBJ1-1	TRBV21-1	TGTGCCAGCAGCAAAGTTACAGGCCTTAACACTGAAGCTTTCTTT	CASSKVTGLNTEAFF
17	-	TRBD2	TRBJ2-3	TRBV6-5	TGTGCCAGCAGTTACTGGGCGCTAGCGGGGGGCAGGGATACGCAGTATTTT	CASSYWALAGGRDTQYF
14	-	-	TRBJ2-5	TRBV5-1	TGCGCCAGCAGCTCCCGCCGCACAGAAGAGACCCAGTACTTC	CASSSRRTEETQYF
16	-	-	TRBJ1-1	TRBV5-1	TGCGCCAGCAGCCCGGGACGGGTGGGGGTGAACACTGAAGCTTTCTTT	CASSPGRVGVNTEAFF
14	many	TRBD1	TRBJ1-4	TRBV29-1	TGCAGCGTTGAGGTCGGGACAGGGGGCAAAAAACTGTTTTTT	CSVEVGTGGKKLFF
16	few	-	TRBJ1-1	TRBV7-2	TGTGCCAGCAGCCCCAAGCTCTTTAGAGGAGACACTGAAGCTTTCTTT	CASSPKLFRGDTEAFF
14	few	TRBD2	TRBJ2-5	TRBV20-1	TGCAGTGCTAGAGCCTTAGCGGGGGGGGAGACCCAGTACTTC	CSARALAGGETQYF
14	-	-	TRBJ1-1	TRBV9	TGTGCCAGCAGCGATGAATTGCACGGCACTGAAGCTTTCTTT	CASSDELHGTEAFF
13	few	-	TRBJ1-1	TRBV10-1	TGCGCCAGCAGTGATTCAGGTCGGACTGAAGCTTTCTTT	CASSDSGRTEAFF
12	many	-	TRBJ1-1	TRBV5-1	TGTGCCAGCAGCTTGGGGGACACTGAAGCTTTCTTT	CASSLGDTEAFF
17	-	-	TRBJ2-5	TRBV13	TGTGCCAGCAGCTTAGATCGGACGGGAAGATTCCAAGAGACCCAGTACTTC	CASSLDRTGRFQETQYF
15	many	TRBD2	TRBJ2-1	TRBV10-3	TGTGCCATCAGTGACGGGAGCGGGGGGGACAATGAGCAGTTCTTC	CAISDGSGGDNEQFF
14	-	-	TRBJ2-2	TRBV28	TGTGCCATCGGCCCTGGGCTCATCCGCGGGGAGCTGTTTTTT	CAIGPGLIRGELFF
13	-	-	TRBJ2-3	TRBV6-6	TGTGCCAGTGGACCGTTAAAACACTATACGCAGTATTTT	CASGPLKHYTQYF
20	few	TRBD2	TRBJ2-5	TRBV28	TGTGCCAGCAGTTTCCCCAGGAGGACTAGCGGGCTCCTACTGGGCGAGACCCAGTACTTC	CASSFPRRTSGLLLGETQYF